This T cell receptor (delta chain) was captured in a study of delta chains in infants with herpesvirus infections. With V trimmed by 3 bases and J by 0 bases, 3 bases remained unmatched. This CDR3 is built from 14 residues. The germline CDR1 and CDR2 sequences are GEAIGNYY and EKD. Reverse transcription of PBMC RNA used primers specific for the gamma and delta chains. TCRdb repeated clone calling on the RT-PCR reads with CATT. The sample yields about 570 delta-chain clones, 45% to 75% seen once. Sequencing was performed on peripheral blood, taken at time point 5 of longitudinal follow-up. The chain uses TRDV2 and TRDJ1; 7 bases are a match to TRDD3. This clonotype was sampled from a human donor who was a Ugandan infant, either HIV-exposed or HIV-unexposed (not recorded which). The chain's CDR3 is CACDPLGDTDKLIF. Here the CDR3 DNA reads TGTGCCTGTGACCCTCTGGGGGACACCGATAAACTCATCTTT.